These T cell receptor beta chains were read from a single sample in a study of blood T cell repertoires in COVID-19. TCRdb's table, derived via immunoSEQ multiplex PCR, lists solely in-frame clones and lacks some. The sample yields 88,000 or so clones, roughly 77% seen once. Material: peripheral blood. Source of these receptors: a human donor in a cohort sampled during active COVID-19. Each CDR3 is given with its conserved first and last residue. A D gene is named only where the DNA matches it firmly. The size of a clone is reported for some rows only, either as once, few or many, or as a class for expanded clones.

D	size	V	J	length	DNA	CDR3
TRBD2	NA	TRBV19	TRBJ2-2	15	TGTGCCAGTAGTATTCTCGCGGGAGATTTCGGGGAGCTGTTTTTT	CASSILAGDFGELFF
TRBD1	NA	TRBV3-1/TRBV3-2	TRBJ1-1	16	TGTGCCAGCAGCCAGGATGACAGGGGGCGGAGGTCTGAAGCTTTCTTT	CASSQDDRGRRSEAFF
NA	once	TRBV5-1	TRBJ1-2	17	TGCGCCAGCAGCTTGGCAGGACAGAGAGCCGGTGGGTATGGCTACACCTTC	CASSLAGQRAGGYGYTF
NA	NA	TRBV6-5	TRBJ1-6	14	TGTGCCAGCAGTAGTCAGGGTGCCGACTCACCCCTCCACTTT	CASSSQGADSPLHF
NA	NA	TRBV15	TRBJ2-7	14	TGTGCCACCAGCAGAACCGAGAGGACCTACGAGCAGTACTTC	CATSRTERTYEQYF
TRBD1	NA	TRBV9	TRBJ2-5	15	TGTGCCAGCAGCGCATGGACAGGGCACCAAGAGACCCAGTACTTC	CASSAWTGHQETQYF
TRBD1	NA	TRBV11-2	TRBJ2-7	14	TGTGCCAGCAGCACAGACAGGGGGTCCTACGAGCAGTACTTC	CASSTDRGSYEQYF
NA	few	TRBV7-9	TRBJ1-6	17	TGTGCCAGCAGCTTAGGCTCAGGGGACCCCTATAATTCACCCCTCCACTTT	CASSLGSGDPYNSPLHF
TRBD1	NA	TRBV19	TRBJ2-4	13	TGTGCCGGGGACAGTCAGCGCGAAAACATTCAGTACTTC	CAGDSQRENIQYF
NA	NA	TRBV4-3	TRBJ2-2	16	TGCGCCAGCAGCCCGAATCCGTCGGGGATAACCGGGGAGCTGTTTTTT	CASSPNPSGITGELFF
NA	NA	TRBV7-7	TRBJ2-2	16	TGTGCTAGCAGCTTGCTGGCGGGAAGCAACACCGGGGAGCTGTTTTTT	CASSLLAGSNTGELFF
NA	once	TRBV11-3	TRBJ2-5	15	TGTGCCAGCAGCTTGGGGCTGACAGTTCAAGAGACCCAGTACTTC	CASSLGLTVQETQYF
TRBD1	NA	TRBV10-1	TRBJ1-1	16	TGCGCCAGCAGTAGGGACAGGCAAGGTGGGAACACTGAAGCTTTCTTT	CASSRDRQGGNTEAFF
TRBD1	few	TRBV5-1	TRBJ1-1	15	TGCGCCAGCAGCTTGGGGACAGGGGTAGGAACTGAAGCTTTCTTT	CASSLGTGVGTEAFF
NA	NA	TRBV4-2	TRBJ1-1	14	TGTGCCAGCAGCCAGCAGTGGGGAGGGACTGAAGCTTTCTTT	CASSQQWGGTEAFF
NA	NA	TRBV9	TRBJ2-1	14	TGTGCCAGCAGCGTAGCAGGCTCCTACAATGAGCAGTTCTTC	CASSVAGSYNEQFF
TRBD2	NA	TRBV15	TRBJ2-3	21	TGTGCCACCAGCAGAGAATGGTGGGGACTAGCGGGATCAACTAGCACAGATACGCAGTATTTT	CATSREWWGLAGSTSTDTQYF
TRBD2	NA	TRBV7-8	TRBJ2-1	16	TGTGCCAGCAGCCGACAAAGGCGGGAGGGTAGGGATGAGCAGTTCTTC	CASSRQRREGRDEQFF
TRBD2	NA	TRBV6-6	TRBJ2-1	13	TGTGCCAGCGTCTCTAGCGGAAACAATGAGCAGTTCTTC	CASVSSGNNEQFF
NA	once	TRBV19	TRBJ2-1	14	TGTGCCAGTAGCCCGAGGGGGACGTACAATGAGCAGTTCTTC	CASSPRGTYNEQFF
TRBD2	NA	TRBV20-1	TRBJ2-3	14	TGCAGTGCTAGTGAGCGGGAGGCGTCAGATACGCAGTATTTT	CSASEREASDTQYF
NA	NA	TRBV24-1	TRBJ2-1	15	TGTGCCACTAGTAACCCGGGACTTACATCGGGTGAGCAGTTCTTC	CATSNPGLTSGEQFF
NA	NA	TRBV6-5	TRBJ2-5	11	TGTGCCAGCAGTTACGAGGAGACCCAGTACTTC	CASSYEETQYF
NA	NA	TRBV6-5	TRBJ2-1	14	TGTGCCAGCAGTTACTCCGGGGGTTGGAATGAGCAGTTCTTC	CASSYSGGWNEQFF
TRBD2	NA	TRBV6-5	TRBJ2-3	15	TGTGCCAGCAGGGGACTAGCGGGTGACACAGATACGCAGTATTTT	CASRGLAGDTDTQYF
TRBD1	NA	TRBV3-1/TRBV3-2	TRBJ1-3	14	TGTGCCAGCAGCGAACAGGGGGCTGAAAACACCATATATTTT	CASSEQGAENTIYF
TRBD2	NA	TRBV5-4	TRBJ2-3	15	TGTGCCAGCAGCTTACTAGCGTCAAGCACAGATACGCAGTATTTT	CASSLLASSTDTQYF
NA	NA	TRBV6-5	TRBJ2-7	13	TGTGCCAGCAGTTACCGGGGAACCGCTAGTCCAAGCTTC	CASSYRGTASPSF
NA	NA	TRBV16	TRBJ2-7	15	TGTGCCAGCAGCCAATCGATAAACCGGCGGTACGAGCAGTACTTC	CASSQSINRRYEQYF
NA	NA	TRBV11-2	TRBJ2-2	14	TGTGCCAGCAGTTTCGCCGCCGGGGCCGGGGAGCTGTTTTTT	CASSFAAGAGELFF
TRBD1	NA	TRBV20-1	TRBJ1-4	14	TGCAGTGCTAGTAGGGGACAGCCTGGTGAAAAACTGTTTTTT	CSASRGQPGEKLFF
NA	NA	TRBV7-8	TRBJ2-7	15	TGTGCCAGCAGCCGAGGGGCCAGTGTCGGCTACGAGCAGTACTTC	CASSRGASVGYEQYF
TRBD1	once	TRBV29-1	TRBJ1-5	16	TGCAGCGTTGAAGATAGCTCGACAGGGCCCGGTCAGCCCCAGCATTTT	CSVEDSSTGPGQPQHF
NA	NA	TRBV3-1/TRBV3-2	TRBJ2-1	14	TGTGCCAGCAGCCAAGGGGCCGTAAACAATGAGCAGTTCTTC	CASSQGAVNNEQFF
NA	NA	TRBV18	TRBJ2-2	14	TGTGCCAGCTCACCGGGCCAGAACACCGGGGAGCTGTTTTTT	CASSPGQNTGELFF
TRBD1	NA	TRBV24-1	TRBJ2-5	14	TGTGCCACCAGTGGCCAGGGGGCTGAGGAGACCCAGTACTTC	CATSGQGAEETQYF
TRBD2	few	TRBV4-3	TRBJ2-1	15	TGCGCCAGCAGTGGGGTTGGGCTAGCGGGCAATGAGCAGTTCTTC	CASSGVGLAGNEQFF
NA	NA	TRBV28	TRBJ1-6	15	NA	CASSSGQGNNSPLHF
TRBD1	once	TRBV4-1	TRBJ1-2	14	TGCGCCAGCAGCCCCGGACAGGGTAATAGACGCTACACCTTC	CASSPGQGNRRYTF
NA	NA	TRBV7-2	TRBJ2-7	15	TGTGCCAGCAGCTTAGATGGGGCTGGGGGGTACGAGCAGTACTTC	CASSLDGAGGYEQYF
NA	NA	TRBV4-2	TRBJ2-2	14	TGTGCCAGCAGCCACAGGGGCGAGGCCGGGGAGCTGTTTTTT	CASSHRGEAGELFF
TRBD2	NA	TRBV9	TRBJ2-7	14	TGTGCCAGCAGCGTAGGCGTAGCGGGGGACGAGCAGTACTTC	CASSVGVAGDEQYF
TRBD1	once	TRBV5-1	TRBJ2-1	14	TGCGCCAGCAGCTCCGGGACAGGGGGGAATGAGCAGTTCTTC	CASSSGTGGNEQFF
TRBD2	NA	TRBV7-9	TRBJ2-5	17	TGTGCCAGCAGCCCCCCGACTAGCAGATCCGTCCGGGAGACCCAGTACTTC	CASSPPTSRSVRETQYF
TRBD2	NA	TRBV10-3	TRBJ2-1	16	TGTGCCATCAGTGAGACCCAGCGGGAGGCTTACAATGAGCAGTTCTTC	CAISETQREAYNEQFF